Listed here is a single T cell receptor beta chain. Its antigen is not known. This record comes from a study of PD-1 blockade in classical Hodgkin lymphoma. Study-wide results and caveats: Relapsed/refractory patients reportedly had the lowest baseline TCR diversity, below newly diagnosed patients, who were below healthy donors. Researchers reported that CD4+ TCR diversity, though not CD8+, rose significantly by C4D1.

Sequenced by immunoSEQ multiplex PCR; TCRdb stores in-frame clones only, minus some. This sample yields fewer than 110,000 clones, of which 75% to 90% are seen a single time; about 7.1% belongs to the top ten. V lost 4 bases, J lost 3 bases, and 1 base stayed unmatched. This CDR3 comprises 13 residues. Germline CDR1 is SQVTM and CDR2 is ANQGSEA. All patients relapsed after autologous stem cell transplantation, and brentuximab vedotin exposure varied. The sequence was obtained from a human donor with classical Hodgkin lymphoma. Here the sequenced sample was peripheral blood mononuclear cells (PBMCs), taken before the second cycle of nivolumab. This chain joins TRBV29-1 and TRBJ1-3, with TRBD1 matching over 9 bases. This chain's CDR3 is CSVGQGGGNTIYF. The CDR3 DNA reads TGCAGCGTTGGACAGGGGGGTGGAAACACCATATATTTT.